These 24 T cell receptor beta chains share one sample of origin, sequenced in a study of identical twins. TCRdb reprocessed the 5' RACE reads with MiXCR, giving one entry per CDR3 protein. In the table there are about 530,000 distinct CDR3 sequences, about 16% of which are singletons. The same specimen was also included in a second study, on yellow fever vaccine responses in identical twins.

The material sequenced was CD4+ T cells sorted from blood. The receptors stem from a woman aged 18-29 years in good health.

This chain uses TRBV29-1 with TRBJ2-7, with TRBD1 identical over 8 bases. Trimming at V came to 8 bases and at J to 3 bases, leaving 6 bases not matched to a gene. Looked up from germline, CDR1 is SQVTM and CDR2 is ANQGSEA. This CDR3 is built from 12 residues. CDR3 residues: CSPGQGHYEQYF. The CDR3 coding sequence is TGCAGCCCTGGACAGGGCCACTACGAGCAGTACTTC.

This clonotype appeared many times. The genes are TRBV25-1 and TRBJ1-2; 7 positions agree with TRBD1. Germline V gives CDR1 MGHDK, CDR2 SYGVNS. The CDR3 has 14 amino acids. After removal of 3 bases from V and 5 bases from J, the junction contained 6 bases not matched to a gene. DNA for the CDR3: TGTGCCAGCAGTGACAGGGGGTCTTGGTATGGCTACACCTTC. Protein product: CASSDRGSWYGYTF.

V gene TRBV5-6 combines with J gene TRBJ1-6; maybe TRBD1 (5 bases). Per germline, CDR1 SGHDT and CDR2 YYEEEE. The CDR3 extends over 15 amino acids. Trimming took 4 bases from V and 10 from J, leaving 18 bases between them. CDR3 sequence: CASSRAGGSNSPLHF. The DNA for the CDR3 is TGTGCCAGCAGCCGGGCGGGGGGGAGCAACTCACCCCTCCACTTT.

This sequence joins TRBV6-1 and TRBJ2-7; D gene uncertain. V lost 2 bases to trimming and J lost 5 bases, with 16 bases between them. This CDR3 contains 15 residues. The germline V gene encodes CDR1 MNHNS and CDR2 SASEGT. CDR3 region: CASSEFPGQGNEQYF. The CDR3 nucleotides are TGTGCCAGCAGTGAATTCCCAGGCCAAGGTAACGAGCAGTACTTC.

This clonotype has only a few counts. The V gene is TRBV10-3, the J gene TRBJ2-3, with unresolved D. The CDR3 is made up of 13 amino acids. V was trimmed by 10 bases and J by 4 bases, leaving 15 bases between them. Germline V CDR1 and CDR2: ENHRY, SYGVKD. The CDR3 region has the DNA TGTGCCAGCCGTAAGGGATCGCCAGATACGCAGTATTTT. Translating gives CASRKGSPDTQYF.

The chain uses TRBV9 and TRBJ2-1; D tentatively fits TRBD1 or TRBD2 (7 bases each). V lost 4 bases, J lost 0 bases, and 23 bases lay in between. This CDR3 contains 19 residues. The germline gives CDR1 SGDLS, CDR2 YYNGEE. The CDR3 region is CASSRDAGDSPSSYNEQFF. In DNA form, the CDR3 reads TGTGCCAGCAGCCGCGATGCGGGGGACAGTCCTTCCTCCTACAATGAGCAGTTCTTC. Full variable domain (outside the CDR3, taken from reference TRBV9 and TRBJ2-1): DSGVTQTPKHLITATGQRVTLRCSPRSGDLSVYWYQQSLDQGLQFLIQYYNGEERAKGNILERFSAQQFPDLHSELNLSSLELGDSALYFCASSRDAGDSPSSYNEQFFGPGTRLTVL.

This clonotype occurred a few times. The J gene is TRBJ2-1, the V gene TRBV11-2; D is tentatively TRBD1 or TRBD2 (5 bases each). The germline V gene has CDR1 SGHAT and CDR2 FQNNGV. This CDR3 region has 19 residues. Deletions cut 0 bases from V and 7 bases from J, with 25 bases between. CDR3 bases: TGTGCCAGCAGCTTAGAGGTCATTCCGATGAGGGGAATGGGGAATGAGCAGTTCTTC. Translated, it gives CASSLEVIPMRGMGNEQFF. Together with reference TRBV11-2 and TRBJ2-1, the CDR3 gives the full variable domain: EAGVAQSPRYKIIEKRQSVAFWCNPISGHATLYWYQQILGQGPKLLIQFQNNGVVDDSQLPKDRFSAERLKGVDSTLKIQPAKLEDSAVYLCASSLEVIPMRGMGNEQFFGPGTRLTVL.

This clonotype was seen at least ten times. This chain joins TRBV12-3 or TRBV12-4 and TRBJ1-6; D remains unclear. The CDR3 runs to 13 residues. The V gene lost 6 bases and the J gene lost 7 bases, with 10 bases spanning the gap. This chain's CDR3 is CASSPGLNSPLHF. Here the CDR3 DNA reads TGTGCCAGCAGCCCGGGGTTAAATTCACCCCTCCACTTT.

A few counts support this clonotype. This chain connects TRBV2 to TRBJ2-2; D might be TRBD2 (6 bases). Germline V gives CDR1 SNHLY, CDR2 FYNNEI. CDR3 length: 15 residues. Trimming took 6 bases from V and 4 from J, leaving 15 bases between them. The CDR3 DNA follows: TGTGCCAGCAGAGAACGGGAGTCGTCCACCGGGGAGCTGTTTTTT. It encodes CASRERESSTGELFF.

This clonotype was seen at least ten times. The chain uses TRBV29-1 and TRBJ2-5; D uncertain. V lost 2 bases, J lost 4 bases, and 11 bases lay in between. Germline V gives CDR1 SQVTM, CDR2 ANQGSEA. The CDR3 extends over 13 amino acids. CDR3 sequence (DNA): TGCAGCGTTGAACTAGGACGGCGAGAGACCCAGTACTTC. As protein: CSVELGRRETQYF.

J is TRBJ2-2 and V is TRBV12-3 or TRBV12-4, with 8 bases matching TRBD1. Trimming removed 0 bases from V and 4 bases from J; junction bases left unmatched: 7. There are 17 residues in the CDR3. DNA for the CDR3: TGTGCCAGCAGTTTAGCGGTCGCAGGGGGCAGCACCGGGGAGCTGTTTTTT. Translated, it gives CASSLAVAGGSTGELFF.

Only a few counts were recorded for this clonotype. The CDR3, as DNA: TGCGCCAGCAGCTTGGAGGCTAGCTCCTACAATGAGCAGTTCTTC. Translation: CASSLEASSYNEQFF. The chain employs TRBV5-1 and TRBJ2-1, with D hard to call. V dropped 0 bases and J dropped 0 bases, with 7 bases sitting between them. Germline values: CDR1 SGHRS, CDR2 YFSETQ. The CDR3 spans 15 residues.

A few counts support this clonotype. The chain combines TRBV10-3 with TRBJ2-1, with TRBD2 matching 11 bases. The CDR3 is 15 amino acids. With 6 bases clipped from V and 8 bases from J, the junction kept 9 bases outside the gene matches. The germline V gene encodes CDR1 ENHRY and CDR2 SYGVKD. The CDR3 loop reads CAIRTTSGSIHEQFF. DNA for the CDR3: TGTGCCATCAGGACCACTAGCGGGAGTATTCATGAGCAGTTCTTC.

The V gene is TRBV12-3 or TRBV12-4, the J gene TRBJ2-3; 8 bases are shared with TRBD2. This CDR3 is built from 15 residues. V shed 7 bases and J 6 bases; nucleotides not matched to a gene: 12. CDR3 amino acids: CASTSRGGGSDTQYF. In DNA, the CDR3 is TGTGCCAGCACCTCAAGAGGCGGGGGGTCGGATACGCAGTATTTT.

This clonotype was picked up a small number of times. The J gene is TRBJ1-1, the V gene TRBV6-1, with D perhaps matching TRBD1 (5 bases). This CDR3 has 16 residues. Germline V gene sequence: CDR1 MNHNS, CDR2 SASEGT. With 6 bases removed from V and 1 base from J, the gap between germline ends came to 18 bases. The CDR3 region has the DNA TGTGCCAGCAGGACTTACTTGGGGGGGAGGAACACTGAAGCTTTCTTT. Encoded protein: CASRTYLGGRNTEAFF.

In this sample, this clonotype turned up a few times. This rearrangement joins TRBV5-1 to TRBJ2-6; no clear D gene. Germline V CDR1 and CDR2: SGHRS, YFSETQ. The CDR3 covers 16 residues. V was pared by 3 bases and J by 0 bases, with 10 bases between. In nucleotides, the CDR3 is TGCGCCAGCAGCTCGACCGAAAACTCTGGGGCCAACGTCCTGACTTTC. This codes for CASSSTENSGANVLTF.

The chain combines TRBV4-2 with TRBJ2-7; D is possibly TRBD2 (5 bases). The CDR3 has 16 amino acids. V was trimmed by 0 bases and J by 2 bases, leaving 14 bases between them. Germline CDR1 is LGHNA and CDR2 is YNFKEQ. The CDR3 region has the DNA TGTGCCAGCAGCCAAGATGCGGGCCTTACGACCTACGAGCAGTACTTC. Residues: CASSQDAGLTTYEQYF.

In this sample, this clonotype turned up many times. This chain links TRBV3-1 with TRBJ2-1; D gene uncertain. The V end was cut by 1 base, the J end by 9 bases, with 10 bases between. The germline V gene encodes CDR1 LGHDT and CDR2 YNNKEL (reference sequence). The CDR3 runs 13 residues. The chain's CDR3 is CASSQGLRGEQFF. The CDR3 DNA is TGTGCCAGCAGCCAAGGACTCAGAGGTGAGCAGTTCTTC.

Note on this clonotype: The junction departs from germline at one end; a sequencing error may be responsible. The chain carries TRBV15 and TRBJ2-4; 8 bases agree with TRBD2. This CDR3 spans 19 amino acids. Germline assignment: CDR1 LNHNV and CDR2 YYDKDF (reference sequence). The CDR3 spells CATNRAPAGEWLAKNIQYF. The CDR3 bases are TGTGCCACCAACAGAGCGCCAGCGGGAGAATGGCTAGCCAAAAACATTCAGTACTTC.

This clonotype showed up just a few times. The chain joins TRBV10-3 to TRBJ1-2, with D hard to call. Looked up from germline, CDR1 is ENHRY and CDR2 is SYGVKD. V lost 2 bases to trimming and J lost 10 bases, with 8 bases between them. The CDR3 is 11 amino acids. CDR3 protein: CAISETEDYTF. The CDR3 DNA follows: TGTGCCATCAGTGAGACGGAAGACTACACCTTC.

The CDR3 region has the DNA TGTGCCAGCAGCGTAGCGGATGGTAGGACTGAAGCTTTCTTT. As protein: CASSVADGRTEAFF. The V gene is TRBV9, the J gene TRBJ1-1; D remains ambiguous. V shed 0 bases and J shed 5 bases, with 11 bases lying between them. The CDR3 runs 14 residues. Germline V lookup: CDR1 SGDLS, CDR2 YYNGEE.

CDR3 nucleotides: TGTGCCACTACCGGGACTAGCACAGATACGCAGTATTTT. This codes for CATTGTSTDTQYF. This chain joins TRBV24-1 and TRBJ2-3; D is perhaps TRBD2 (6 bases). Trimming pared 10 bases from V and 0 bases from J, leaving 10 bases between. Germline CDR1 is KGHDR and CDR2 is SFDVKD. CDR3 length: 13 residues.

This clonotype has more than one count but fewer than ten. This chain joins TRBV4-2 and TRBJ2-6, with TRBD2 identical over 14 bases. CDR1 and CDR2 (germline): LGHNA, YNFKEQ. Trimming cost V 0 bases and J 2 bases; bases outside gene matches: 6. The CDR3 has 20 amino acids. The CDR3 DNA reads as TGTGCCAGCAGCCAAGAACGACTAGCGGGGGGGATAACTGGGGCCAACGTCCTGACTTTC. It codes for CASSQERLAGGITGANVLTF.

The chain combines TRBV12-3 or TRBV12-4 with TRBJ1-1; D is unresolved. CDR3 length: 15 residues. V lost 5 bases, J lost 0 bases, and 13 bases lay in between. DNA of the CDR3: TGTGCCAGCAGTCCCGGACCCAACATGAACACTGAAGCTTTCTTT. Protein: CASSPGPNMNTEAFF.